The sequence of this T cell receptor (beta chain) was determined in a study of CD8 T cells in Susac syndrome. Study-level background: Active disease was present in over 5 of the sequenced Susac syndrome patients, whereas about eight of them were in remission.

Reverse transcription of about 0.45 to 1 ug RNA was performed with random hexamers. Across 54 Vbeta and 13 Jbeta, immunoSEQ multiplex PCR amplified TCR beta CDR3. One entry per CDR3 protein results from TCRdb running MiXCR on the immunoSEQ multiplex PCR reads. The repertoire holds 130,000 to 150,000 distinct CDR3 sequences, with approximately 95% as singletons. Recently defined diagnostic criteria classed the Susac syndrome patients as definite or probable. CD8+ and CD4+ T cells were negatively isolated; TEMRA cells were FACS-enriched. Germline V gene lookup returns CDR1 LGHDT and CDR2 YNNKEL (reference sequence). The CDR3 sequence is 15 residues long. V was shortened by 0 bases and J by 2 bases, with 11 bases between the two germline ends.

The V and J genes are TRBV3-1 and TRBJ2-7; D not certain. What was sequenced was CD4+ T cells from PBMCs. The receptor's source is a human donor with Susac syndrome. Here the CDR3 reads CASSQDGRRTYEQYF. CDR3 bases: TGTGCCAGCAGCCAAGACGGGCGCAGGACCTACGAGCAGTACTTC.